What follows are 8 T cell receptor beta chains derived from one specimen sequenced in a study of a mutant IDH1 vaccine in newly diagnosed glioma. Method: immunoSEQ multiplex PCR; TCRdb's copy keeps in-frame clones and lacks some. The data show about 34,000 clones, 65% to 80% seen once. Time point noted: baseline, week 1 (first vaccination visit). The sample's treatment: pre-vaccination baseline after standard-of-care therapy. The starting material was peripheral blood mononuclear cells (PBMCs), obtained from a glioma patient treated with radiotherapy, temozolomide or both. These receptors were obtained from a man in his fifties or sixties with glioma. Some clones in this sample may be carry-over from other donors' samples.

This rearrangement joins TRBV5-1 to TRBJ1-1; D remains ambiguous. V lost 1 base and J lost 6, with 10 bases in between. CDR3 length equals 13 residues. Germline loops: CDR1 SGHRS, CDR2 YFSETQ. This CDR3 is CASSLLGFPEAFF. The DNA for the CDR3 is TGCGCCAGCAGCTTGTTGGGCTTTCCTGAAGCTTTCTTT.

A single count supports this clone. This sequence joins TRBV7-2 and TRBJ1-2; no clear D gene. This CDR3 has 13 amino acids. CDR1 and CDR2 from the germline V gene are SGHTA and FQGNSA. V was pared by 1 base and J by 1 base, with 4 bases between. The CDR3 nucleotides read TGTGCCAGCAGCTTAGACAGTAACTATGGCTACACCTTC. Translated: CASSLDSNYGYTF. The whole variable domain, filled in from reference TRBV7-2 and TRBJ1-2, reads GAGVSQSPSNKVTEKGKDVELRCDPISGHTALYWYRQSLGQGLEFLIYFQGNSAPDKSGLPSDRFSAERTGGSVSTLTIQRTQQEDSAVYLCASSLDSNYGYTFGSGTRLTVV.

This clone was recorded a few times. CDR3 sequence reads: CASSVYRNQPQHF. The CDR3 nucleotides are TGTGCCAGCAGTGTTTACCGTAATCAGCCCCAGCATTTT. The chain has TRBV27 and TRBJ1-5; no firm D call. CDR1 and CDR2 from the germline V gene are MNHEY and SMNVEV (reference sequence). Trimming stripped 5 bases from V and 4 bases from J, with 9 bases between. The length of the CDR3 is 13 residues.

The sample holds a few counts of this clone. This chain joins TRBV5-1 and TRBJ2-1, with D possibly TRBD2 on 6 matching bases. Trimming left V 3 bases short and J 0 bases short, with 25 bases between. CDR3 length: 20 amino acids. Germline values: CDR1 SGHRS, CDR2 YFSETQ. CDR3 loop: CASSSPGLTGGASSYNEQFF. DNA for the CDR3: TGCGCCAGCAGCTCCCCCGGCCTCACAGGAGGGGCCTCCTCCTACAATGAGCAGTTCTTC.

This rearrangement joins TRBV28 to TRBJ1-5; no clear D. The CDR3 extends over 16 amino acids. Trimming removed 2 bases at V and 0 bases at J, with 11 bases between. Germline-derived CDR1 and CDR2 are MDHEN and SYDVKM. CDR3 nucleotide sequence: TGTGCCAGCAGTTTAAGTACGGGCTATAGCAATCAGCCCCAGCATTTT. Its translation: CASSLSTGYSNQPQHF. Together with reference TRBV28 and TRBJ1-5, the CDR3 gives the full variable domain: DVKVTQSSRYLVKRTGEKVFLECVQDMDHENMFWYRQDPGLGLRLIYFSYDVKMKEKGDIPEGYSVSREKKERFSLILESASTNQTSMYLCASSLSTGYSNQPQHFGDGTRLSIL.

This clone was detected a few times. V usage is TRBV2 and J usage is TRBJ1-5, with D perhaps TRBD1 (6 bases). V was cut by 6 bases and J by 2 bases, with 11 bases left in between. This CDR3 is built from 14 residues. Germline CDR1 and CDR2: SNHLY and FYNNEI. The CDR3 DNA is TGTGCCAGCAGCCCCAGACAGGGCAATCAGCCCCAGCATTTT. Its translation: CASSPRQGNQPQHF.

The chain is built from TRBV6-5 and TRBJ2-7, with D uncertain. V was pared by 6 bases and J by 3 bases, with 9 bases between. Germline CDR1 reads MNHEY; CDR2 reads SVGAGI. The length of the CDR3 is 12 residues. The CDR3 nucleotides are TGTGCCAGCAGCCGTGGACGCTACGAGCAGTACTTC. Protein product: CASSRGRYEQYF.

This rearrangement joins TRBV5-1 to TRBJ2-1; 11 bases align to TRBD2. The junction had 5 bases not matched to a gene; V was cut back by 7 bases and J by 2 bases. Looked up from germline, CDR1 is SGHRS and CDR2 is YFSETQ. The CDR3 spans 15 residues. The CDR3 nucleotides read TGCGCCAGCGGGTTAGCGGGGGGGGCCTACAATGAGCAGTTCTTC. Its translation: CASGLAGGAYNEQFF.